One and the same sample provided the 32 T cell receptor beta chains below, sequenced in a study of identifying expanded T cells in peripheral blood (dated by TCRdb to the late 2010s). Library prep was done by the immunoSEQ multiplex PCR assay. What TCRdb holds here is the immuneACCESS table cut down to in-frame rearrangements. Part of the clones is not present; checked against another copy, under half of the missing clones reflect an unresolved V gene, and the others are unexplained. Here the sample has 70,000 or so clones; roughly 90% occur a single time. The ten top clones hold about 3.3% of the sample. Material for sequencing was blood. Every receptor here comes from a person aged 18-70 years in good health.

The chain has TRBV10-1 and TRBJ1-2; perhaps TRBD1 as D (6 bases). The CDR3 is 13 amino acids. Germline V gene lookup returns CDR1 WNHNN and CDR2 SYGVQD (reference sequence). The V end was cut by 4 bases, the J end by 5 bases, with 11 bases between. CDR3 in DNA: TGCGCCAGCAGTGCGGGACAATCATATGGCTACACCTTC. This codes for CASSAGQSYGYTF.

This chain links TRBV6-1 with TRBJ2-6; D may be TRBD2 (5 bases). Trimming took off 5 bases at V and 2 bases at J, with 10 bases between the two ends. Germline V gene sequence: CDR1 MNHNS, CDR2 SASEGT. The CDR3 is 15 residues long. The CDR3 region has the DNA TGTGCCAGCAGTCAGGAGGTAGCTGGGGCCAACGTCCTGACTTTC. Amino acids: CASSQEVAGANVLTF.

The chain uses TRBV7-8 and TRBJ2-5; 8 nucleotides agree with TRBD1. This CDR3 region has 16 residues. Germline CDR1 reads SGHVS; CDR2 reads FQNEAQ. Losses at the gene ends were 5 bases for V and 5 bases for J; bases not matched to a gene: 13. The CDR3 reads CASSQNAAGGLETQYF. CDR3 DNA: TGTGCCAGCAGCCAAAATGCGGCAGGGGGCTTGGAGACCCAGTACTTC.

The rearrangement links TRBV7-2 to TRBJ1-4; D is uncertain. CDR3 size: 14 residues. CDR1 is SGHTA, CDR2 FQGNSA, per germline. With 3 bases removed from V and 8 bases from J, the gap between germline ends came to 13 bases. This CDR3 is CASSFAGAREKLFF. Here the CDR3 DNA reads TGTGCCAGCAGCTTCGCAGGCGCGAGAGAAAAACTGTTTTTT.

The chain uses TRBV21-1 and TRBJ1-1; the table names TRBD1, a call not compared with the DNA. TRBV21-1 is a recognized pseudogene. The CDR3 has 12 residues. Here the CDR3 reads CASSFRDSEAFF. CDR3 in DNA: TGTGCCAGCAGCTTCCGGGACAGTGAAGCTTTCTTT.

The V call is TRBV7-9, the J call TRBJ2-7, with D possibly TRBD2 on 5 matching bases. The V end was cut by 3 bases, the J end by 4 bases, with 13 bases between. Germline CDR1 SEHNR, CDR2 FQNEAQ (reference sequence). This CDR3 is built from 14 residues. The CDR3 nucleotides read TGTGCCAGCAGCTTCCCTCTAAGAGGGTACGAGCAGTACTTC. Translated, it gives CASSFPLRGYEQYF.

The rearrangement joins TRBV10-3 to TRBJ2-2; D gene uncertain. The V end was cut by 11 bases, the J end by 4 bases, with 17 bases between. The CDR3 runs 14 residues. Germline lookup yields CDR1 ENHRY and CDR2 SYGVKD. Here the CDR3 DNA reads TGTGCCGTCCTTCCGTCGAGTGGCACCGGGGAGCTGTTTTTT. It specifies CAVLPSSGTGELFF.

In nucleotides, the CDR3 is TGTGCCAGCAGCTTCGGGGGTGGGAGCACAGATACGCAGTATTTT. Translated, it gives CASSFGGGSTDTQYF. The gene calls are TRBV5-4 and TRBJ2-3, with a possible D match to TRBD2 (6 bases). V was pared by 2 bases and J by 0 bases, with 10 bases between. CDR1 and CDR2 (germline): SGHNT, YYREEE (reference sequence). This CDR3 comprises 15 residues. The whole variable domain, remainder taken from reference TRBV5-4 and TRBJ2-3, is ETGVTQSPTHLIKTRGQQVTLRCSSQSGHNTVSWYQQALGQGPQFIFQYYREEENGRGNFPPRFSGLQFPNYSSELNVNALELDDSALYLCASSFGGGSTDTQYFGPGTRLTVL.

The rearrangement links TRBV9 to TRBJ2-5; perhaps TRBD1 as D (6 bases). Deletions cut 4 bases from V and 2 bases from J, with 12 bases between. Looked up from germline, CDR1 is SGDLS and CDR2 is YYNGEE. The CDR3 length is 14 residues. CDR3 amino acids: CASSPQQGQETQYF. The CDR3 DNA reads TGTGCCAGCAGCCCTCAACAGGGTCAAGAGACCCAGTACTTC.

J is TRBJ2-1 and V is TRBV25-1, with D possibly being TRBD1 (6 bases). The germline V gene has CDR1 MGHDK and CDR2 SYGVNS. There are 15 residues in the CDR3. V was cut by 3 bases and J by 9 bases, with 18 bases left in between. In DNA, the CDR3 is TGTGCCAGCAGTGATCTGACAGGATACGACGGTGAGCAGTTCTTC. Translated: CASSDLTGYDGEQFF.

This clone appeared a few times. CDR3 nucleotides: TGCGCCAGCAGCAGCAACACAGGGGGCGGGGAGACCCAGTACTTC. The encoded protein is CASSSNTGGGETQYF. The genes are TRBV5-1 and TRBJ2-5, with 9 bases fitting TRBD1. V dropped 4 bases and J dropped 5; count of bases not matched to a gene: 9. CDR3 length equals 15 residues. Per the germline V gene, CDR1 is SGHRS and CDR2 is YFSETQ.

The genes are TRBV7-9 and TRBJ1-1; weak D call: TRBD1 (6 bases). The CDR3 consists of 13 residues. Germline lookup yields CDR1 SEHNR and CDR2 FQNEAQ (reference sequence). V lost 5 bases and J lost 5, with 12 bases in between. The CDR3 nucleotides read TGTGCCAGCAGCCGCCAACAGGGTACTGAAGCTTTCTTT. This sequence encodes CASSRQQGTEAFF.

This clone was observed a few times. The genes are TRBV6-5 and TRBJ1-2; no reliable D call. Germline V gene lookup returns CDR1 MNHEY and CDR2 SVGAGI. Trimming removed 1 base from V and 6 bases from J, with 6 bases in between. The CDR3 spans 12 residues. DNA for the CDR3: TGTGCCAGCAGTTACTTAGGTGATGGCTACACCTTC. This sequence encodes CASSYLGDGYTF.

The chain couples TRBV7-2 to TRBJ2-7; the D is unclear. CDR3 length equals 15 residues. Germline V gene data show CDR1 as SGHTA and CDR2 as FQGNSA. The V and J ends lost 5 bases and 0 bases respectively, with 14 bases between them. CDR3 sequence (DNA): TGTGCCAGCAGCCTTGTGGTCCCGAGCTCCTACGAGCAGTACTTC. This encodes CASSLVVPSSYEQYF.

V gene TRBV7-2 combines with J gene TRBJ2-7; D is perhaps TRBD2 (5 bases). Trimming took off 1 base at V and 3 bases at J, with 10 bases between the two ends. The CDR3 length is 14 residues. Germline V gives CDR1 SGHTA, CDR2 FQGNSA. CDR3 sequence reads: CASSLVGLIYEQYF. In DNA form, the CDR3 reads TGTGCCAGCAGCTTAGTAGGACTCATCTACGAGCAGTACTTC.

The rearrangement links TRBV4-3 to TRBJ2-7; D might be TRBD1 (5 bases). Germline CDR1 LGHNA, CDR2 YSLEER. This CDR3 region has 14 residues. V was cut by 1 base and J by 7 bases, with 14 bases left in between. The CDR3 reads CASSQVGMGQEQYF. As DNA, the CDR3 is TGCGCCAGCAGCCAAGTGGGAATGGGGCAGGAGCAGTACTTC.

The chain employs TRBV10-3 and TRBJ1-3; weak D call: TRBD1 (5 bases). Germline values: CDR1 ENHRY, CDR2 SYGVKD. The V and J ends lost 6 bases and 3 bases respectively, with 9 bases between them. The CDR3 contains 13 residues. DNA for the CDR3: TGTGCCATCAGGGGACTTTTTGGAAACACCATATATTTT. Amino acid sequence: CAIRGLFGNTIYF.

This chain links TRBV5-6 with TRBJ2-3, with unresolved D. The CDR3 spans 16 residues. Germline V gene sequence: CDR1 SGHDT, CDR2 YYEEEE. V lost 3 bases to trimming and J lost 0 bases, with 14 bases between them. This CDR3 is CASSSYWMTSTDTQYF. The CDR3 region has the DNA TGTGCCAGCAGCTCTTATTGGATGACTAGCACAGATACGCAGTATTTT.

The chain couples TRBV25-1 to TRBJ2-7; 8 nucleotides align to TRBD1. From germline, CDR1 is MGHDK and CDR2 SYGVNS. V was pared by 7 bases and J by 3 bases, with 5 bases of the junction left unmatched. The CDR3 length is 13 residues. For the CDR3, the DNA is TGTGCCAGCACGGGTGACAGGGGCTACGAGCAGTACTTC. Translated: CASTGDRGYEQYF.

The chain carries TRBV9 and TRBJ2-3; 9 bases align to TRBD2. V dropped 4 bases and J dropped 2; count of bases not matched to a gene: 8. The CDR3 has 16 residues. Germline lookup yields CDR1 SGDLS and CDR2 YYNGEE. CDR3 bases: TGTGCCAGCAGCCGTGAAGCGGGGGGACACACAGATACGCAGTATTTT. Amino acid sequence: CASSREAGGHTDTQYF.

This clone was detected only a few times. The chain carries TRBV2 and TRBJ2-7; TRBD1 is a possible D gene (5 bases). Germline V gene lookup returns CDR1 SNHLY and CDR2 FYNNEI. This CDR3 has 12 amino acids. The V end was cut by 6 bases, the J end by 2 bases, with 8 bases between. The CDR3 bases are TGTGCCAGCAGCCAGGACACCTACGAGCAGTACTTC. This sequence encodes CASSQDTYEQYF.

The V and J genes are TRBV7-2 and TRBJ2-7; D not certain. The CDR3 contains 14 residues. Germline assignment: CDR1 SGHTA and CDR2 FQGNSA. Trimming removed 1 base at V and 1 base at J, with 8 bases between. Written as DNA, the CDR3 is TGTGCCAGCAGCTTAGAAGTAAGTTCCTACGAGCAGTACTTC. Translated: CASSLEVSSYEQYF.

This chain uses TRBV4-3 with TRBJ2-3, with a weak D call TRBD2 (5 bases). Germline V CDR1 and CDR2: LGHNA, YSLEER. This CDR3 has 14 amino acids. Trimming shortened V by 2 bases and J by 2 bases, and 8 bases separated the two germline ends. The CDR3 nucleotides are TGCGCCAGCAGCCAAAGCGGAGACACAGATACGCAGTATTTT. Protein: CASSQSGDTDTQYF.

The chain uses TRBV4-1 and TRBJ2-7; TRBD1 matches 9 bases. Germline V lookup: CDR1 MGHRA, CDR2 YSYEKL. The ends lost 3 bases at V and 3 bases at J; junction bases unmatched: 6. The CDR3 has 15 residues. The CDR3 nucleotides read TGCGCCAGCAGCCACACGGCGGGACAGGGCTACGAGCAGTACTTC. It yields the protein CASSHTAGQGYEQYF.

The chain couples TRBV4-3 to TRBJ2-7, with 7 bases that match TRBD1. This CDR3 has 17 amino acids. Unmatched junction bases numbered 11, after V lost 0 bases and J lost 3 bases. Germline CDR1 reads LGHNA; CDR2 reads YSLEER. CDR3 region: CASSQDPITGVGYEQYF. CDR3 nucleotide sequence: TGCGCCAGCAGCCAAGATCCGATAACAGGGGTTGGCTACGAGCAGTACTTC.

The V gene is TRBV10-3, the J gene TRBJ1-2, with 7 bases identical to TRBD1. Trimming at V came to 0 bases and at J to 5 bases, leaving 6 bases not matched to a gene. This CDR3 is built from 15 residues. The germline V gene has CDR1 ENHRY and CDR2 SYGVKD. CDR3 nucleotide sequence: TGTGCCATCAGTGAGTCAGAACAGGGGATATATGGCTACACCTTC. Protein sequence: CAISESEQGIYGYTF.

This sequence joins TRBV27 and TRBJ2-7; no clear D. The CDR3 is 14 amino acids. Per germline, CDR1 MNHEY and CDR2 SMNVEV (reference sequence). Deletions cut 6 bases from V and 1 base from J, with 13 bases between. In nucleotides, the CDR3 is TGTGCCAGCAGGCCGTCGCGCTTTTCCTACGAGCAGTACTTC. Encoded protein: CASRPSRFSYEQYF.

This chain connects TRBV20-1 to TRBJ2-7, with TRBD1 as a possible D gene (6 bases). Trimming took off 4 bases at V and 3 bases at J, with 7 bases between the two ends. This CDR3 is 11 amino acids long. The V gene's germline CDR1 is DFQATT and CDR2 SNEGSKA (reference sequence). The CDR3 DNA reads as TGCAGTGCTAAGGACAGCTACGAGCAGTACTTC. It specifies CSAKDSYEQYF.

The gene calls are TRBV7-9 and TRBJ2-1; D is possibly TRBD1 or TRBD2 (5 bases each). CDR1 is SEHNR, CDR2 FQNEAQ, per germline (reference sequence). Trimming pared 7 bases from V and 0 bases from J, leaving 16 bases between. CDR3 length equals 16 residues. CDR3 DNA: TGTGCCAGCATCCTATTTGGGACCAGCTCCTACAATGAGCAGTTCTTC. This encodes CASILFGTSSYNEQFF.

The rearrangement joins TRBV7-2 to TRBJ2-5; D possibly corresponds to TRBD2 (6 bases). Germline V gene sequence: CDR1 SGHTA, CDR2 FQGNSA. V was shortened by 6 bases and J by 5 bases, with 16 bases between the two germline ends. The CDR3 length is 14 residues. Here the CDR3 DNA reads TGTGCCAGCAGGGAGGGATCGGAGGGGGAGACCCAGTACTTC. Protein product: CASREGSEGETQYF. Full variable domain (outside the CDR3, taken from reference TRBV7-2 and TRBJ2-5): GAGVSQSPSNKVTEKGKDVELRCDPISGHTALYWYRQSLGQGLEFLIYFQGNSAPDKSGLPSDRFSAERTGGSVSTLTIQRTQQEDSAVYLCASREGSEGETQYFGPGTRLLVL.

The chain carries TRBV20-1 and TRBJ2-1; D call uncertain. There are 11 residues in the CDR3. Germline V gene lookup returns CDR1 DFQATT and CDR2 SNEGSKA (reference sequence). The germline V and J ends were trimmed by 3 bases and 4 bases, with 4 bases remaining between them. CDR3 nucleotide sequence: TGCAGTGCTAGGACTTACAATGAGCAGTTCTTC. It codes for CSARTYNEQFF.

This clone was recorded a few times. The chain has TRBV19 and TRBJ1-4; D is undetermined. The CDR3 covers 13 residues. Trimming stripped 3 bases from V and 6 bases from J, with 8 bases between. Germline V gene sequence: CDR1 LNHDA, CDR2 SQIVND (reference sequence). The CDR3 DNA is TGTGCCAGTAGTATGAGAGAACATGAAAAACTGTTTTTT. Its translation: CASSMREHEKLFF.